Listed here are 32 T cell receptor beta chains from one sample, sequenced in a study of shared clonotypes between healthy human individuals (dated by TCRdb to between 2020 and 2021). Library creation used the immunoSEQ multiplex PCR assay. The table was pulled from immuneACCESS by TCRdb, which kept in-frame rearrangements only. Such tables lose some clones; where checked, under half of the loss comes from unresolved V genes, and the rest has no known cause. The sample yields over a million clones; roughly 96% were counted once. The ten largest clones represent approximately 1.1% of the sample. The sample comprised naive CD4+ T cells sorted from blood. What the cell subset or site label conveys for this sample: CD45RA+ positively selected. All receptors derive from a man between 25 and 39 years old in good health.

This clone was seen more than once but under ten times. The chain joins TRBV21-1 to TRBJ2-3. TRBV21-1 is noted as a pseudogene. This CDR3 has 15 residues. CDR3: CASSPGTSFTDTQYF. DNA of the CDR3: TGTGCCAGCAGCCCCGGGACGTCGTTCACAGATACGCAGTATTTT.

This clone was seen just once. The chain carries TRBV15 and TRBJ2-2, with no clear D. Germline V gives CDR1 LNHNV, CDR2 YYDKDF (reference sequence). V lost 1 base to trimming and J lost 4 bases, with 10 bases between them. This CDR3 comprises 15 residues. The CDR3 region is CATSRATARTGELFF. In DNA form, the CDR3 reads TGTGCCACCAGCAGAGCCACGGCTCGCACCGGGGAGCTGTTTTTT.

The chain employs TRBV10-1 and TRBJ1-3; D is unresolved. Trimming removed 9 bases at V and 7 bases at J, with 13 bases between. The CDR3 spans 12 residues. CDR1 is WNHNN, CDR2 SYGVQD, per germline (reference sequence). This CDR3 reads CARNWARNTIYF. In nucleotides, the CDR3 is TGCGCCAGAAACTGGGCTCGGAACACCATATATTTT.

On this clone: This sample also contains other DNA sequences that code for the same CDR3. V is TRBV2 and J is TRBJ1-5; 11 nucleotides match TRBD1. In germline, CDR1 is SNHLY, CDR2 FYNNEI. The CDR3 is 14 residues long. J was trimmed by 5 bases and V by 7 bases; bases with no gene match: 4. This CDR3 reads CASNGQGADQPQHF. The CDR3 nucleotides read TGTGCCAGCAACGGACAGGGGGCTGATCAGCCCCAGCATTTT.

Comments on this clone: The sample holds other DNA sequences that translate to the same CDR3. The chain is built from TRBV9 and TRBJ1-3; D is unclear. This CDR3 contains 12 residues. From germline, CDR1 is SGDLS and CDR2 YYNGEE. Trimming removed 0 bases from V and 2 bases from J, with 0 bases in between. Here the CDR3 DNA reads TGTGCCAGCAGCGTAGCTGGAAACACCATATATTTT. Protein product: CASSVAGNTIYF.

The chain carries TRBV10-3 and TRBJ2-7; tentative D call: TRBD2 (5 bases). This CDR3 has 14 amino acids. V was cut by 0 bases and J by 5 bases, with 11 bases left in between. Germline CDR1 reads ENHRY; CDR2 reads SYGVKD. CDR3 loop: CAISESTPRDEQYF. The CDR3 DNA reads as TGTGCCATCAGTGAGTCGACCCCGAGGGACGAGCAGTACTTC.

The chain recombines TRBV10-3 with TRBJ2-2, with D perhaps TRBD2 (5 bases). Trimming left V 9 bases short and J 6 bases short, with 11 bases between. The CDR3 covers 12 residues. CDR1 and CDR2 (germline): ENHRY, SYGVKD. In nucleotides, the CDR3 is TGTGCCATGCAGGCGGGTGCCGGGGAGCTGTTTTTT. As protein: CAMQAGAGELFF.

The chain recombines TRBV4-1 with TRBJ2-4; D could derive from TRBD1 or TRBD2 (5 bases each). The CDR3 sequence is 15 residues long. V was shortened by 3 bases and J by 9 bases, with 18 bases between the two germline ends. Looked up from germline, CDR1 is MGHRA and CDR2 is YSYEKL. CDR3 DNA sequence: TGCGCCAGCAGCCATGGGGCGGCGGGTGTGGGCATTCAGTACTTC. Translation gives CASSHGAAGVGIQYF.

The J gene is TRBJ2-5, the V gene TRBV5-6; 8 nucleotides align to TRBD1. J gave up 2 bases and V 0 bases, and 12 bases lay outside the gene matches. The CDR3 is 18 residues long. CDR1 and CDR2 (germline): SGHDT, YYEEEE. Written as DNA, the CDR3 is TGTGCCAGCAGCTTGGCTGCAGGGGGCGGGTTGACACAAGAGACCCAGTACTTC. Amino acid sequence: CASSLAAGGGLTQETQYF.

The chain uses TRBV5-4 and TRBJ2-1; tentatively, D is TRBD2 (6 bases). Germline loops: CDR1 SGHNT, CDR2 YYREEE (reference sequence). This CDR3 comprises 15 residues. Trimming cost V 1 base and J 3 bases, with 11 bases left between them. The CDR3 region is CASSLFGGDYNEQFF. The CDR3 coding sequence is TGTGCCAGCAGCTTGTTCGGCGGGGACTACAATGAGCAGTTCTTC.

This clone occurred once. V is TRBV27 and J is TRBJ1-2, with D possibly TRBD1 on 5 matching bases. The CDR3 contains 14 residues. V was shortened by 6 bases and J by 7 bases, with 18 bases between the two germline ends. CDR1 and CDR2 (germline): MNHEY, SMNVEV (reference sequence). The CDR3 coding sequence is TGTGCCAGCAGGCTAGGGGCCACCCCGGGTGGCTACACCTTC. Translated: CASRLGATPGGYTF.

J is TRBJ1-5 and V is TRBV19; perhaps TRBD1 as D (6 bases). CDR3 length: 14 amino acids. CDR1 and CDR2 from the germline V gene are LNHDA and SQIVND (reference sequence). Trimming removed 5 bases from V and 6 bases from J, with 14 bases in between. CDR3 amino acids: CASSDTGQGQPQHF. In DNA, the CDR3 is TGTGCCAGTAGTGACACAGGGCAAGGTCAGCCCCAGCATTTT.

The V call is TRBV5-4, the J call TRBJ1-5; D not certain. The CDR3 spans 15 residues. The V gene lost 1 base and the J gene lost 2 bases, with 10 bases spanning the gap. In germline, CDR1 is SGHNT, CDR2 YYREEE (reference sequence). CDR3 bases: TGTGCCAGCAGCTTGATGGGAGGAGGCAATCAGCCCCAGCATTTT. This encodes CASSLMGGGNQPQHF.

The genes are TRBV6-1 and TRBJ1-5; D possibly corresponds to TRBD1 (5 bases). The V gene lost 0 bases and the J gene lost 9 bases, with 15 bases spanning the gap. The CDR3 is made up of 15 amino acids. Germline assignment: CDR1 MNHNS and CDR2 SASEGT. The CDR3 DNA is TGTGCCAGCAGTGAAGCAGGGGCCCCGCATCGGCCCCAGCATTTT. This translates into CASSEAGAPHRPQHF.

For this clone: The same CDR3 arises from other DNA sequences in this sample as well. This chain joins TRBV28 and TRBJ2-3; 7 nucleotides align to TRBD2. Germline trimming cut 3 bases from V and 3 bases from J; bases unmatched to any gene: 0. This CDR3 contains 13 residues. From germline, CDR1 is MDHEN and CDR2 SYDVKM. The CDR3 DNA is TGTGCCAGCAGTTTGGGAGGGACAGATACGCAGTATTTT. As protein: CASSLGGTDTQYF.

The chain employs TRBV6-5 and TRBJ1-5, with TRBD1 matching over 7 bases. This CDR3 is 14 amino acids long. The V and J ends lost 6 bases and 4 bases, in that order; junction bases with no gene match: 6. Germline loops: CDR1 MNHEY, CDR2 SVGAGI. Here the CDR3 DNA reads TGTGCCAGCAGCCGGGACAGTAATAATCAGCCCCAGCATTTT. As protein: CASSRDSNNQPQHF.

The V gene is TRBV27, the J gene TRBJ2-1, with 8 positions matching TRBD1. V lost 5 bases and J lost 2; bases outside the gene matches: 2. The germline CDR1 and CDR2 sequences are MNHEY and SMNVEV (reference sequence). The CDR3 consists of 14 residues. CDR3 sequence reads: CASSTDRAYNEQFF. CDR3 bases: TGTGCCAGCAGTACGGACAGGGCCTACAATGAGCAGTTCTTC.

The chain links TRBV13 to TRBJ2-7, with D maybe TRBD2 (6 bases). V shed 3 bases and J shed 5 bases, with 8 bases lying between them. This CDR3 has 12 residues. In germline, CDR1 is PRHDT, CDR2 FYEKMQ (reference sequence). CDR3: CASSLEGHEQYF. CDR3 nucleotide sequence: TGTGCCAGCAGCTTGGAGGGCCACGAGCAGTACTTC.

The chain couples TRBV28 to TRBJ2-7; D is perhaps TRBD2 (5 bases). The germline V and J ends were trimmed by 4 bases and 5 bases, with 18 bases remaining between them. The CDR3 length is 15 residues. The V gene's germline CDR1 is MDHEN and CDR2 SYDVKM. The CDR3 spells CASSSPPRARDEQYF. CDR3 DNA sequence: TGTGCCAGCAGTTCCCCCCCCCGGGCGAGGGACGAGCAGTACTTC.

This clone was seen a single time. The V call is TRBV7-9, the J call TRBJ2-7, with D possibly being TRBD1 (6 bases). CDR3 size: 13 residues. The germline V and J ends were trimmed by 5 bases and 6 bases, with 14 bases remaining between them. From germline, CDR1 is SEHNR and CDR2 FQNEAQ (reference sequence). CDR3 protein: CASSQIQGGEQYF. The CDR3 bases are TGTGCCAGCAGCCAAATACAGGGTGGCGAGCAGTACTTC.

This CDR3 is CASSFATSGGTDTQYF. The CDR3 nucleotides are TGTGCCAGCAGCTTCGCGACTAGCGGGGGAACAGATACGCAGTATTTT. The gene calls are TRBV7-9 and TRBJ2-3, with 12 bases lining up with TRBD2. Per the germline V gene, CDR1 is SEHNR and CDR2 is FQNEAQ (reference sequence). Trimming took 3 bases from V and 3 from J; bases not matched to a gene: 4. The CDR3 length is 16 residues.

The V and J genes are TRBV10-3 and TRBJ2-7; TRBD2 is a possible D gene (6 bases). The V and J ends lost 11 bases and 5 bases respectively, with 19 bases between them. The CDR3 consists of 13 residues. CDR1 and CDR2 from the germline V gene are ENHRY and SYGVKD. CDR3: CAARRGLEDEQYF. The CDR3 nucleotides read TGTGCCGCCCGGCGGGGATTGGAGGACGAGCAGTACTTC.

This clone was counted a single time. V gene TRBV11-2 combines with J gene TRBJ2-5; 7 bases align to TRBD1. Germline CDR1 SGHAT, CDR2 FQNNGV. CDR3 length equals 15 residues. V was clipped by 6 bases and J by 1 base; unmatched bases: 8. The CDR3 coding sequence is TGTGCCAGCAGAAAACCGGGACAGTCCCAAGAGACCCAGTACTTC. Translation gives CASRKPGQSQETQYF.

The J gene is TRBJ2-2, the V gene TRBV11-3, with D possibly being TRBD1 (5 bases). This CDR3 is built from 16 residues. Trimming pared 4 bases from V and 2 bases from J, leaving 14 bases between. CDR1 is SGHNT and CDR2 is YENEEA in the germline V gene. CDR3 nucleotides: TGTGCCAGCAGCTCCCTATCAGGGATTAACACCGGGGAGCTGTTTTTT. Translation: CASSSLSGINTGELFF.

This clone has only one observation. The chain uses TRBV7-9 and TRBJ2-6; D possibly matches TRBD1 or TRBD2 (6 bases each). V lost 10 bases and J lost 4, with 14 bases in between. The CDR3 is made up of 14 amino acids. Germline assignment: CDR1 SEHNR and CDR2 FQNEAQ (reference sequence). In DNA, the CDR3 is TGTGCCACCGAGGGGGGTACCGGGGCCAACGTCCTGACTTTC. This sequence encodes CATEGGTGANVLTF.

The rearrangement uses TRBV7-9 and TRBJ2-3; the match to TRBD2 covers 8 bases. Germline V CDR1 and CDR2: SEHNR, FQNEAQ (reference sequence). CDR3 length equals 16 residues. V trimming: 3 bases; J trimming: 2 bases; junction bases outside the gene matches: 7. The CDR3: CASSLTAGGSTDTQYF. As DNA, the CDR3 is TGTGCCAGCAGCTTGACGGCGGGAGGCTCCACAGATACGCAGTATTTT.

The rearrangement links TRBV5-6 to TRBJ1-2, with D possibly matching TRBD1 (5 bases). The CDR3 is made up of 12 amino acids. The germline V and J ends were trimmed by 4 bases and 8 bases, with 12 bases remaining between them. Germline CDR1 reads SGHDT; CDR2 reads YYEEEE. This chain's CDR3 is CASSRDSRGYTF. The CDR3 nucleotides read TGTGCCAGCAGCAGAGACAGCCGGGGCTACACCTTC.

The chain couples TRBV18 to TRBJ2-7; 10 nucleotides line up with TRBD2. Germline assignment: CDR1 KGHSH and CDR2 LQKENI. Unmatched junction bases numbered 10, after V lost 1 base and J lost 1 base. The CDR3 contains 18 residues. CDR3 sequence reads: CASSPLSSGRESSYEQYF. The DNA for the CDR3 is TGTGCCAGCTCACCACTTTCTAGCGGGAGAGAAAGTTCCTACGAGCAGTACTTC.

This chain connects TRBV2 to TRBJ1-2; no firm D call. Germline V gene data show CDR1 as SNHLY and CDR2 as FYNNEI. This CDR3 has 12 residues. V lost 2 bases and J lost 3, with 4 bases in between. This CDR3 reads CASSEPDYGYTF. As DNA, the CDR3 is TGTGCCAGCAGTGAACCAGACTATGGCTACACCTTC.

The CDR3 loop is CASSLVTGTTYEQYF. The CDR3 region has the DNA TGCGCCAGCAGCTTGGTGACAGGGACGACCTACGAGCAGTACTTC. This chain links TRBV5-1 with TRBJ2-7, with 7 nucleotides matching TRBD1. The CDR3 has 15 amino acids. Unmatched junction bases numbered 5, after V lost 0 bases and J lost 2 bases. Germline CDR1 is SGHRS and CDR2 is YFSETQ. Together with reference TRBV5-1 and TRBJ2-7, the CDR3 gives the full variable domain: KAGVTQTPRYLIKTRGQQVTLSCSPISGHRSVSWYQQTPGQGLQFLFEYFSETQRNKGNFPGRFSGRQFSNSRSEMNVSTLELGDSALYLCASSLVTGTTYEQYFGPGTRLTVT.

Note on this clone: Other DNA sequences in this specimen translate into the identical CDR3. This sequence joins TRBV11-2 and TRBJ2-3; D gene ambiguous. The length of the CDR3 is 12 residues. Germline loops: CDR1 SGHAT, CDR2 FQNNGV. Trimming left V 5 bases short and J 2 bases short, with 5 bases between. CDR3 DNA sequence: TGTGCCAGCAGCCTAGTCACAGATACGCAGTATTTT. Translating it yields CASSLVTDTQYF.

Comment on this clone: Different DNA sequences within this sample yield the same CDR3. The chain carries TRBV5-1 and TRBJ2-5, with a tentative D call TRBD1 (5 bases). V shed 0 bases and J shed 5 bases, with 11 bases lying between them. The CDR3 spans 14 residues. Germline V gene lookup returns CDR1 SGHRS and CDR2 YFSETQ. The chain's CDR3 is CASSLEAGRETQYF. DNA of the CDR3: TGCGCCAGCAGCTTGGAGGCAGGGCGGGAGACCCAGTACTTC.